Sequencing of this T cell receptor beta chain was carried out in a study of cytomegalovirus exposure and HLA in healthy donors. Study-wide results and limits: In most subjects, TCR beta sequences reportedly gave accurate predictions of HLA-A and HLA-B alleles. Most TCR sequences proved rare, with some public TCRs found in many donors.

PCR employed 60 Vbeta and 13 Jbeta primers. The method was immunoSEQ multiplex PCR; TCRdb's version includes in-frame clones alone and lacks a portion of them. The sample carries under 150,000 clones, 70% to 80% recorded once. This clone turned up a few times. Antigen unknown. The CDR3 is 15 amino acids. V was clipped by 4 bases and J by 0 bases, with 7 bases between them. Germline V lookup: CDR1 MNHNS, CDR2 SASEGT. Donors had nominal health at sampling but likely had unrecorded immune exposures. Sequencing was performed on PBMCs. The chain has TRBV6-1 and TRBJ2-6; no reliable D call. This TCR was recovered from a female donor in good health and CMV-seronegative. In DNA form, the CDR3 reads TGTGCCAGCAGTGTAGAGTTCTCTGGGGCCAACGTCCTGACTTTC. Translated: CASSVEFSGANVLTF.